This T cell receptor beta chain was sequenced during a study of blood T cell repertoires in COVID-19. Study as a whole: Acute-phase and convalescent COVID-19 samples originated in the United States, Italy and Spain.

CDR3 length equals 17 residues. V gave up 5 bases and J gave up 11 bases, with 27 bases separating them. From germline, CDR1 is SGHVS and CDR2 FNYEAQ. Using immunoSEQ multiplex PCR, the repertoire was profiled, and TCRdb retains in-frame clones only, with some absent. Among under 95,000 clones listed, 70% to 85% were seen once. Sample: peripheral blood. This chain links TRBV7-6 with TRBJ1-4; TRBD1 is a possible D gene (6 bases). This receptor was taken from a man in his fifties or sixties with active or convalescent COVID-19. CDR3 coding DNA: TGTGCCAGCAGCCTCCTTTCTGCACAGGGAAGTCAGAAGAAACTGTTTTTT. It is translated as CASSLLSAQGSQKKLFF.